This T cell receptor beta chain was sequenced in a study of shared clonotypes between healthy human individuals. Study-level results: Non-shared clonotypes were found to have lower generation probabilities than the clonotypes that were shared by all four of the sorted-subset donors.

CD45RO-negative cells were positively selected for CCR7, leaving out terminally differentiated effector memory CD45RA+ cells. Concerning this clone: Its antigen remains unknown.

Method: immunoSEQ multiplex PCR; TCRdb's copy keeps in-frame clones and lacks some. In the table there are around 2.1 million clones, 85% to 95% of which are singletons. The TCR originated in a man aged 18 to 35 in good health. Some clones in this sample may be carry-over from other donors' samples. The sample taken for sequencing was naive CD8+ T cells from PBMCs.

The CDR3 is CASSQDMRSGGILGYTF. The CDR3 region has the DNA TGTGCCAGCAGCCAAGATATGAGGTCAGGGGGCATCCTTGGCTACACCTTC. The gene calls are TRBV4-2 and TRBJ1-2, with TRBD1 matching over 8 bases. The CDR3 sequence is 17 residues long. Germline V gives CDR1 LGHNA, CDR2 YNFKEQ. Trimming at V came to 0 bases and at J to 7 bases, leaving 13 bases not matched to a gene.